Presented here are 8 T cell receptor beta chains from one specimen sequenced in a study of blood T cell repertoires in COVID-19 (dated by TCRdb to the early 2020s). The library was made by the immunoSEQ multiplex PCR assay. In its TCRdb copy, this immuneACCESS table keeps in-frame sequences only and misses some clones. Where compared with another copy, unresolved V genes explain less than half of these, and the others have no known cause. The sample has under 250,000 clones on record, around nine tenths of them singletons. Less than 3.5% of the sample is held by the ten biggest clonotypes. The sample was peripheral blood. The receptors shown here come from a woman aged 60-75 years with acute or convalescent COVID-19.

In its sample, this clone was seen once. The chain employs TRBV28 and TRBJ2-1, with a tentative D call TRBD2 (6 bases). Trimming removed 7 bases from V and 2 bases from J, with 18 bases in between. Germline CDR1 reads MDHEN; CDR2 reads SYDVKM. This CDR3 contains 16 residues. CDR3 DNA: TGTGCCAGCATTCCTTTAATGGGAGGTACCTACAATGAGCAGTTCTTC. It specifies CASIPLMGGTYNEQFF.

This rearrangement joins TRBV6-5 to TRBJ1-2; the D is unclear. V lost 6 bases and J lost 5, with 16 bases in between. CDR1 is MNHEY, CDR2 SVGAGI, per germline. The length of the CDR3 is 14 residues. The CDR3, as DNA: TGTGCCAGCAGGGCGGGCTTCACTAGTTATGGCTACACCTTC. The encoded protein is CASRAGFTSYGYTF.

The chain links TRBV30 to TRBJ1-5; possibly TRBD1 for D (6 bases). Germline V gene lookup returns CDR1 GTSNPN and CDR2 SVGIG (reference sequence). V gave up 2 bases and J gave up 6 bases, with 14 bases separating them. This CDR3 is built from 14 residues. CDR3 loop: CAWSRGQKSQPQHF. The CDR3, as DNA: TGTGCCTGGAGTAGGGGACAAAAGAGTCAGCCCCAGCATTTT.

The CDR3 DNA reads TGTGGGGGCAGGGGCCAGGTTAAAAGAACTAATGAAAAACTGTTTTTT. Translated, it gives CGGRGQVKRTNEKLFF. The chain uses TRBV21-1 and TRBJ1-4; the D segment call TRBD1 is taken from the table without a DNA check. TRBV21-1 is a recognized pseudogene. CDR3 length: 16 residues.

The chain recombines TRBV10-3 with TRBJ1-3, with D possibly being TRBD1 (5 bases). The CDR3 has 15 amino acids. Trimming stripped 5 bases from V and 0 bases from J, with 11 bases between. Per the germline V gene, CDR1 is ENHRY and CDR2 is SYGVKD. The CDR3 loop reads CAISSQGNSGNTIYF. DNA of the CDR3: TGTGCCATCAGTAGCCAGGGCAACTCTGGAAACACCATATATTTT.

The gene calls are TRBV7-2 and TRBJ2-7; D remains unclear. V gave up 4 bases and J gave up 0 bases, with 13 bases separating them. This CDR3 has 15 amino acids. The germline V gene has CDR1 SGHTA and CDR2 FQGNSA. The CDR3 loop reads CASSSYPPSSYEQYF. DNA for the CDR3: TGTGCCAGCAGCTCATACCCGCCGAGCTCCTACGAGCAGTACTTC.

This clone was found a few times. The V and J genes are TRBV19 and TRBJ2-1; 12 bases line up with TRBD2. Germline values: CDR1 LNHDA, CDR2 SQIVND (reference sequence). Losses at the gene ends were 3 bases for V and 0 bases for J; bases not matched to a gene: 3. The CDR3 spans 17 residues. The CDR3 protein is CASSIRTSGTSYNEQFF. For the CDR3, the DNA is TGTGCCAGTAGTATTCGGACTAGCGGGACCTCCTACAATGAGCAGTTCTTC. Full variable domain (missing parts from reference TRBV19 and TRBJ2-1): DGGITQSPKYLFRKEGQNVTLSCEQNLNHDAMYWYRQDPGQGLRLIYYSQIVNDFQKGDIAEGYSVSREKKESFPLTVTSAQKNPTAFYLCASSIRTSGTSYNEQFFGPGTRLTVL.

This rearrangement joins TRBV29-1 to TRBJ1-2; D not resolved. Germline V CDR1 and CDR2: SQVTM, ANQGSEA. This CDR3 has 12 residues. Trimming pared 3 bases from V and 4 bases from J, leaving 9 bases between. The CDR3, as DNA: TGCAGCGTTGACGGGATCGGCTATGGCTACACCTTC. Translated: CSVDGIGYGYTF.